A selection of T cell receptor beta chains follows, all from one sample in a study of blood T cell repertoires in COVID-19. Sequenced by immunoSEQ multiplex PCR; TCRdb stores in-frame clones only, minus some. Of 180,000 or so clones listed, approximately 85% are singletons. Specimen: PBMCs or T cells enriched from blood (not recorded which). These receptors all stem from a middle-aged man who had recovered from COVID-19. CDR3s include the opening cysteine and the closing phenylalanine or tryptophan. The order of the fields is J gene, V gene, CDR3 protein.

j_call: TRBJ1-2; v_call: TRBV7-6; cdr3_aa: CASSPEDRGYGYTF
j_call: TRBJ2-3; v_call: TRBV27; cdr3_aa: CASSEEGVRQYF
j_call: TRBJ2-1; v_call: TRBV10-1; cdr3_aa: CASSVETGDNEQFF
j_call: TRBJ1-5; v_call: TRBV19; cdr3_aa: CASNWRDGNNQPQHF
j_call: TRBJ2-1; v_call: TRBV18; cdr3_aa: CASSPGQGGSSYNEQFF
j_call: TRBJ2-2; v_call: TRBV5-1; cdr3_aa: CASSSMGTGGIGELFF
j_call: TRBJ1-3; v_call: TRBV30; cdr3_aa: CAWSLSVGNTIYF
j_call: TRBJ2-1; v_call: TRBV9; cdr3_aa: CASSVGLADYNEQFF
j_call: TRBJ2-2; v_call: TRBV5-1; cdr3_aa: CASSSGDYTTGELFF
j_call: TRBJ2-2; v_call: TRBV5-1; cdr3_aa: CASSIRQGSQNGELFF
j_call: TRBJ2-7; v_call: TRBV7-6; cdr3_aa: CASSSAQGLDYEQYF
j_call: TRBJ1-5; v_call: TRBV6-1; cdr3_aa: CASSEIFQHF
j_call: TRBJ1-2; v_call: TRBV7-2; cdr3_aa: CASSLRQGRNYGYTF
j_call: TRBJ1-1; v_call: TRBV11-2; cdr3_aa: CASSLHPNYEAFF
j_call: TRBJ2-1; v_call: TRBV9; cdr3_aa: CASSTQREGPYNEQFF
j_call: TRBJ2-1; v_call: TRBV15; cdr3_aa: CATSSADGTGGDNEQFF
j_call: TRBJ2-2; v_call: TRBV7-7; cdr3_aa: CASSLTGFTGELFF
j_call: TRBJ1-3; v_call: TRBV7-2; cdr3_aa: CASSLAATGQGIGNTIYF
j_call: TRBJ1-2; v_call: TRBV6-5; cdr3_aa: CASRASHGYTF
j_call: TRBJ2-1; v_call: TRBV7-8; cdr3_aa: CASSLGTGIHEQFF
j_call: TRBJ1-1; v_call: TRBV19; cdr3_aa: CASSVSGTGGITEAFF